A selection of T cell receptor beta chains follows, all from one sample in a study of blood T cell repertoires in COVID-19. Generated by immunoSEQ multiplex PCR, the TCRdb table keeps only in-frame clones and is missing some. The repertoire holds 36,000 or so clones, with about nine tenths as singletons. The specimen sequenced was peripheral blood. Source of these receptors: a human donor in a cohort sampled during active COVID-19. The CDR3 runs from the conserved cysteine through the conserved F or W. The order of the fields is V gene, clone size, CDR3 length, J gene, D gene, CDR3 DNA, CDR3 protein. A D gene is named only where the DNA matches it firmly. The size field is filled for only some rows; it gives once, few, many or a size class.

V gene: TRBV28; clone size: few; CDR3 length: 15; J gene: TRBJ1-5; D gene: .; CDR3 DNA: TGTGCCAGCAGTTTAAGGGGGAATAGCAATCAGCCCCAGCATTTT; CDR3 protein: CASSLRGNSNQPQHF
V gene: TRBV3-1/TRBV3-2; clone size: .; CDR3 length: 14; J gene: TRBJ1-5; D gene: .; CDR3 DNA: TGTGCCAGCAGCCAAGGTTTACAGGCTCAGCCCCAGCATTTT; CDR3 protein: CASSQGLQAQPQHF
V gene: TRBV18; clone size: .; CDR3 length: 16; J gene: TRBJ2-3; D gene: TRBD2; CDR3 DNA: TGTGCCAGCTCACTCTCCGGGACTAGCGTCGCAGATACGCAGTATTTT; CDR3 protein: CASSLSGTSVADTQYF
V gene: TRBV10-3; clone size: once; CDR3 length: 13; J gene: TRBJ1-3; D gene: .; CDR3 DNA: TGTGCCATCTCCCGGGACTCTGGAAACACCATATATTTT; CDR3 protein: CAISRDSGNTIYF
V gene: TRBV19; clone size: .; CDR3 length: 14; J gene: TRBJ2-7; D gene: TRBD2; CDR3 DNA: TGTGCCAGTAGTGCTAGCGGAGCCCCCTACGAGCAGTACTTC; CDR3 protein: CASSASGAPYEQYF
V gene: TRBV10-3; clone size: .; CDR3 length: 20; J gene: TRBJ2-1; D gene: TRBD2; CDR3 DNA: TGTGCCATCAGGGGGTCTGCCGGCTCGAGTGGCGGGAGAAATTACAATGAGCAGTTCTTC; CDR3 protein: CAIRGSAGSSGGRNYNEQFF
V gene: TRBV6-5; clone size: .; CDR3 length: 10; J gene: TRBJ2-4; D gene: .; CDR3 DNA: TGTGCCAGCACCCTCAACATTCAGTACTTC; CDR3 protein: CASTLNIQYF
V gene: TRBV7-2; clone size: .; CDR3 length: 15; J gene: TRBJ1-5; D gene: .; CDR3 DNA: TGTGCCAGCAGCTTAAGCAGGATTTCAAATCAGCCCCAGCATTTT; CDR3 protein: CASSLSRISNQPQHF
V gene: TRBV9; clone size: .; CDR3 length: 15; J gene: TRBJ2-3; D gene: .; CDR3 DNA: TGTGCCAGCAGCGCGGACAGCCGGAGGACAGATACGCAGTATTTT; CDR3 protein: CASSADSRRTDTQYF
V gene: TRBV2; clone size: once; CDR3 length: 15; J gene: TRBJ1-4; D gene: .; CDR3 DNA: TGTGCCAGCAGTGGTAGCAGCCCCGGAGGTGAAAAACTGTTTTTT; CDR3 protein: CASSGSSPGGEKLFF
V gene: TRBV18; clone size: .; CDR3 length: 15; J gene: TRBJ2-3; D gene: TRBD1; CDR3 DNA: TGTGCCAGCTCACCAGGACAGGGGGCGCGGGATACGCAGTATTTT; CDR3 protein: CASSPGQGARDTQYF
V gene: TRBV6-5; clone size: .; CDR3 length: 15; J gene: TRBJ2-1; D gene: TRBD2; CDR3 DNA: TGTGCCAGCAGTTACGGGACTAGCGGGAGCAATGAGCAGTTCTTC; CDR3 protein: CASSYGTSGSNEQFF
V gene: TRBV19; clone size: .; CDR3 length: 15; J gene: TRBJ2-2; D gene: .; CDR3 DNA: TGTGCCAGTAGTATAGGGTCCAGCGCATACGGGGAGCTGTTTTTT; CDR3 protein: CASSIGSSAYGELFF
V gene: TRBV10-3; clone size: once; CDR3 length: 16; J gene: TRBJ1-3; D gene: .; CDR3 DNA: TGTGCCATCAGTGAGTCCCCGGGTCGTTCTGGAAACACCATATATTTT; CDR3 protein: CAISESPGRSGNTIYF
V gene: TRBV2; clone size: .; CDR3 length: 13; J gene: TRBJ1-1; D gene: .; CDR3 DNA: TGTGCCAGCACTGGACAGAGCTACACTGAAGCTTTCTTT; CDR3 protein: CASTGQSYTEAFF
V gene: TRBV10-2; clone size: .; CDR3 length: 13; J gene: TRBJ2-5; D gene: .; CDR3 DNA: TGCGCCAGCAGGGAGTCGGGGGCTGAGACCCAGTACTTC; CDR3 protein: CASRESGAETQYF
V gene: TRBV19; clone size: .; CDR3 length: 15; J gene: TRBJ1-3; D gene: .; CDR3 DNA: TGTGCCAGTAAACGACAGCCATACTCTGGAAACACCATATATTTT; CDR3 protein: CASKRQPYSGNTIYF
V gene: TRBV3-1/TRBV3-2; clone size: .; CDR3 length: 12; J gene: TRBJ1-1; D gene: .; CDR3 DNA: TGTGCCAGCAGCCAAGTCGGCACTGAAGCTTTCTTT; CDR3 protein: CASSQVGTEAFF
V gene: TRBV18; clone size: .; CDR3 length: 16; J gene: TRBJ1-5; D gene: .; CDR3 DNA: TGTGCCAGCTCACCACAATCTATGGTCGGCAATCAGCCCCAGCATTTT; CDR3 protein: CASSPQSMVGNQPQHF
V gene: TRBV20-1; clone size: .; CDR3 length: 12; J gene: TRBJ1-3; D gene: .; CDR3 DNA: TGCAGTGCTAGTGCCGGGAGTAACACCATATATTTT; CDR3 protein: CSASAGSNTIYF
V gene: TRBV2; clone size: .; CDR3 length: 11; J gene: TRBJ1-1; D gene: .; CDR3 DNA: TGTGCCAGCAGTGAAGGGACAGAAGCTTTCTTT; CDR3 protein: CASSEGTEAFF
V gene: TRBV7-3; clone size: .; CDR3 length: 16; J gene: TRBJ2-1; D gene: TRBD2; CDR3 DNA: TGTGCCAGCAGCCCGACTAGCGGGGCAGCCTACAATGAGCAGTTCTTC; CDR3 protein: CASSPTSGAAYNEQFF
V gene: TRBV4-1; clone size: .; CDR3 length: 14; J gene: TRBJ2-7; D gene: .; CDR3 DNA: TGCGCCAGCAGCCAAGTAGAACCATTCAACGAGCAGTACTTC; CDR3 protein: CASSQVEPFNEQYF
V gene: TRBV2; clone size: .; CDR3 length: 15; J gene: TRBJ1-5; D gene: .; CDR3 DNA: TGTGCCAGCAACCCTAGCTGGGATAGCAATCAGCCCCAGCATTTT; CDR3 protein: CASNPSWDSNQPQHF
V gene: TRBV5-4; clone size: .; CDR3 length: 15; J gene: TRBJ2-3; D gene: TRBD2; CDR3 DNA: TGTGCCAGCAGCCACAAGCGGGAGGGCCTTGATACGCAGTATTTT; CDR3 protein: CASSHKREGLDTQYF
V gene: TRBV6-6; clone size: .; CDR3 length: 19; J gene: TRBJ2-2; D gene: TRBD2; CDR3 DNA: TGTGCCAGCAGTCCCTCGGGGACTAGCATTCTGGGGAGGACCGGGGAGCTGTTTTTT; CDR3 protein: CASSPSGTSILGRTGELFF
V gene: TRBV4-3; clone size: .; CDR3 length: 20; J gene: TRBJ2-2; D gene: TRBD2; CDR3 DNA: TGCGCCAGCAGCCAAGATATCCCGACTAGCGGGAGGATTAACACCGGGGAGCTGTTTTTT; CDR3 protein: CASSQDIPTSGRINTGELFF